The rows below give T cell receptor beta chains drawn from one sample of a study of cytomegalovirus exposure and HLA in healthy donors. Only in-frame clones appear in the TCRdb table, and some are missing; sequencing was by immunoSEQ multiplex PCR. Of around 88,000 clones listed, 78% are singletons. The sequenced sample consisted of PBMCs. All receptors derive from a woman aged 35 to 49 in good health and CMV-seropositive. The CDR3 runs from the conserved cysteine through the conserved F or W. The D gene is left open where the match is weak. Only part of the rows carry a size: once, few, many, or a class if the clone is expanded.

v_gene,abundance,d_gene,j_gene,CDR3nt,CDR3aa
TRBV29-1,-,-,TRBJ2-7,TGCAGCGTTGAAGATCCACTAACTGCCGCCGAGCAGTACTTC,CSVEDPLTAAEQYF
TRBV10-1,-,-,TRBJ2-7,TGCGCCAGCAGTCCGGGTGGTCGGGTTAGCTCCTACGAGCAGTACTTC,CASSPGGRVSSYEQYF
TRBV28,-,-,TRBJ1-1,TGTGCCAGCAGTATGGACGGGGGAGGGACTGAAGCTTTCTTT,CASSMDGGGTEAFF
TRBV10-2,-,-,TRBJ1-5,TGCGCCAGCAGTGAGGGCAGGGAAAATCAGCCCCAGCATTTT,CASSEGRENQPQHF
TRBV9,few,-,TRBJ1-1,TGTGCCAGCAGCGGACTCAAGAACACTGAAGCTTTCTTT,CASSGLKNTEAFF
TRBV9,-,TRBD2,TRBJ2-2,TGTGCCAGCAGCGTATTCGGGGCGGGAGGGTACACCGGGGAGCTGTTTTTT,CASSVFGAGGYTGELFF
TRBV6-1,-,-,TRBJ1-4,TGTGCCAGCAGTGAATTCGGGGTGAGAAAGGAAAAACTGTTTTTT,CASSEFGVRKEKLFF
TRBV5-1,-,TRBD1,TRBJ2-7,TGCGCCAGCAGCGCCCGGGACAGGGGGGACTACGAGCAGTACTTC,CASSARDRGDYEQYF
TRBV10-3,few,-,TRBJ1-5,TGTGCCACCGATAACGGAGGGAAGGCGAGTCAGCCCCAGCATTTT,CATDNGGKASQPQHF
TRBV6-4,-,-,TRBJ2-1,TGTGCCAGCAGTGACGGGGGGTCGGGGGATGAGCAGTTCTTC,CASSDGGSGDEQFF
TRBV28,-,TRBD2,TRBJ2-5,TGTGCCAGCAGTTTAATTATTACCGGGACTAGCGGGAGAGAGACCCAGTACTTC,CASSLIITGTSGRETQYF
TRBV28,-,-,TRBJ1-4,TGTGCCAGCAGTTTGGGGGCGACAGCTAATGAAAAACTGTTTTTT,CASSLGATANEKLFF